Sequencing of this T cell receptor (beta chain) was carried out in a study of a mutant IDH1 vaccine in newly diagnosed glioma. At the level of the study: Among treated patients, about 60% were male and 37.5% female, and mean age was approximately 40 years.

Sample time point: week 11, during vaccination. Vaccination comprised doses that each held 300 ug of mutant IDH1 20-mer peptide, plus topical imiquimod. The data were produced by immunoSEQ multiplex PCR, yet TCRdb's version contains in-frame clones alone and is incomplete. The sample includes about 52,000 clones, 75% to 95% of them seen just once. The CDR3 spans 14 residues. Trimming removed 3 bases from V and 3 bases from J, with 9 bases in between. Looked up from germline, CDR1 is WSHSY and CDR2 is SAAADI. Comments on this clone: The target antigen is unknown.

The sample here was PBMCs, taken from a glioma patient whose treatment included an IDH1 peptide vaccine. V and J are TRBV10-2 and TRBJ2-1; unclear D gene. This TCR was sampled from a man in his forties or fifties with glioma. The CDR3 loop is CASSESTVYNEQFF. The CDR3, as DNA: TGCGCCAGCAGTGAATCGACGGTCTACAATGAGCAGTTCTTC.